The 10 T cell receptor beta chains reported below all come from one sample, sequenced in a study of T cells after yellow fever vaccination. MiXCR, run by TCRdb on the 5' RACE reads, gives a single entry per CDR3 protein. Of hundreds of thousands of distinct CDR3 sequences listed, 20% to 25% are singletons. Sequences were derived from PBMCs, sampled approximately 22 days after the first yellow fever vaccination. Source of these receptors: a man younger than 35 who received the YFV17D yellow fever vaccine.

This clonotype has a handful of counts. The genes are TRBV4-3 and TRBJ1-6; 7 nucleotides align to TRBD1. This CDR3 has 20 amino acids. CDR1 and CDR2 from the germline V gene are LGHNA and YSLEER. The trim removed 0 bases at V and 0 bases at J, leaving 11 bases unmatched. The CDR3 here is CASSQDRGFRDSSYNSPLHF. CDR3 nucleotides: TGCGCCAGCAGCCAAGATCGCGGCTTTAGGGACAGCTCCTATAATTCACCCCTCCACTTT.

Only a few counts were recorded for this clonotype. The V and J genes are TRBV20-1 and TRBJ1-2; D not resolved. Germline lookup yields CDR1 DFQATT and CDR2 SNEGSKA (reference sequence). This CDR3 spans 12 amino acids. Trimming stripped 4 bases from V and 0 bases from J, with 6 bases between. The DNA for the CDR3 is TGCAGTGCTAAGTTAGCTAACTATGGCTACACCTTC. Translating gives CSAKLANYGYTF.

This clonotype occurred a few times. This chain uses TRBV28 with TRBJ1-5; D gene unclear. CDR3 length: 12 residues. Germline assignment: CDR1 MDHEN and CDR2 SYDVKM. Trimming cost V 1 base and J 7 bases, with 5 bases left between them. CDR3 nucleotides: TGTGCCAGCAGTTTATTGGAGCAGCCCCAGCATTTT. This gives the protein CASSLLEQPQHF.

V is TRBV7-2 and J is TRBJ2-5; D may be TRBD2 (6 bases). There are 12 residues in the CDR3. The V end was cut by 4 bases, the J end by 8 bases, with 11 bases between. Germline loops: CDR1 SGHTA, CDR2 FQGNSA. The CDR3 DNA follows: TGTGCCAGCAGCTCAGACGGGGGAACCCAGTACTTC. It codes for CASSSDGGTQYF.

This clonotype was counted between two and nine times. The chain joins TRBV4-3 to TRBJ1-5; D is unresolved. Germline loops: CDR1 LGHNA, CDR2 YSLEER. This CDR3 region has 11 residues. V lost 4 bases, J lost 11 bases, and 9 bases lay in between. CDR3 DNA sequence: TGCGCCAGCAGCCTCTTTGGGGCCCAGCATTTT. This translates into CASSLFGAQHF.

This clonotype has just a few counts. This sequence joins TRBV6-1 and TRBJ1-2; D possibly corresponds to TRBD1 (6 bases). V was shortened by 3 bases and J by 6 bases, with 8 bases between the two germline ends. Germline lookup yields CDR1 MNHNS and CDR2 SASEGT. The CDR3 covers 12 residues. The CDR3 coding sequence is TGTGCCAGCAGTGACAGGGGTAATGGCTACACCTTC. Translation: CASSDRGNGYTF.

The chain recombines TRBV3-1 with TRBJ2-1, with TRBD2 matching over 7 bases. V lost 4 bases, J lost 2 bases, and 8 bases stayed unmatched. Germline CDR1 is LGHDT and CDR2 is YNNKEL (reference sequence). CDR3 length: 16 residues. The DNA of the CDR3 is TGTGCCAGCAGCCCCCGTTGGGGGGGGGCCTACAATGAGCAGTTCTTC. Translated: CASSPRWGGAYNEQFF.

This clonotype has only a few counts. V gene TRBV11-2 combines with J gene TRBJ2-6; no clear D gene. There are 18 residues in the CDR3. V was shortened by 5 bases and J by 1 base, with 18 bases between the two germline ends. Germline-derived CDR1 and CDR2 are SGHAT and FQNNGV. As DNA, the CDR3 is TGTGCCAGCAGCCCCTTACTTGACTTACCATCTGGGGCCAACGTCCTGACTTTC. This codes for CASSPLLDLPSGANVLTF.

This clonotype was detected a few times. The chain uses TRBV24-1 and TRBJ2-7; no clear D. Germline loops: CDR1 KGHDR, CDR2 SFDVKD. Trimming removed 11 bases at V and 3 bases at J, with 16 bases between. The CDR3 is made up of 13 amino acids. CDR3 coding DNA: TGTGCCATGGAAGGGAAAATCCTCTACGAGCAGTACGTC. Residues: CAMEGKILYEQYV.

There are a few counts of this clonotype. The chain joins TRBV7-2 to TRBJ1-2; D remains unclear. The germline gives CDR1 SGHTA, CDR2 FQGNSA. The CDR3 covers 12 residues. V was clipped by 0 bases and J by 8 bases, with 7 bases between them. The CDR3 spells CASSLALWGYTF. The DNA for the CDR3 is TGTGCCAGCAGCTTAGCGCTCTGGGGCTACACCTTC.